The rows below give T cell receptor beta chains drawn from one sample of a study of CXCR3-negative and CXCR3-positive naive CD8 T cells. With the 5' RACE reads reprocessed, TCRdb shows one record per CDR3 protein and no DNA. In total, the table holds 35,000 to 55,000 distinct CDR3 sequences. The material sequenced was naive CXCR3- CD8+ T cells from blood. These receptors all come from a human donor in good health. Some clones in this sample may be carry-over from other donors' samples. CDR3s include the opening cysteine and the closing phenylalanine or tryptophan. The order of the fields is CDR3 length, J gene, V gene, CDR3 protein.

13,TRBJ2-7,TRBV19,CASSIAPGAEQYF
14,TRBJ2-7,TRBV18,CASSDRTGEVEQYF
14,TRBJ2-5,TRBV5-1,CASSLDDLRETQYF
14,TRBJ2-7,TRBV20-1,CSAASGGNSYEQYF
14,TRBJ2-1,TRBV28,CASRESGGYNEQFF
14,TRBJ1-4,TRBV27,CASSLREGSEKLFF
11,TRBJ2-7,TRBV6-5,CASRGDYEQYF
13,TRBJ1-2,TRBV7-9,CASSLRSNYGYTF
16,TRBJ2-7,TRBV20-1,CSARGSGGVGSYEQYF
16,TRBJ2-1,TRBV28,CASSLLGGLSYNEQFF
17,TRBJ2-1,TRBV29-1,CSVEGVALPLSYNEQFF
16,TRBJ2-1,TRBV12-3/TRBV12-4,CASSPWHIAGGYEQFF
13,TRBJ2-1,TRBV19,CASSRDLRNEQFF
17,TRBJ2-2,TRBV7-9,CASSLEKHRDNTGELFF
18,TRBJ2-5,TRBV14,CASSQEGQGLAGAKTQYF
16,TRBJ2-3,TRBV2,CASRGSGDESTDTQYF
17,TRBJ2-7,TRBV12-3/TRBV12-4,CASSFSRPGQGAYEQYF
12,TRBJ2-7,TRBV14,CASSQTGDEQYF
15,TRBJ1-3,TRBV5-1,CASSLGTTSGNTIYF
14,TRBJ2-5,TRBV7-9,CASSLVSGEETQYF
15,TRBJ2-7,TRBV11-2,CASSLERGTSYEQYF
14,TRBJ2-7,TRBV28,CASRDRGVAYEQYF
14,TRBJ1-4,TRBV12-3/TRBV12-4,CASSSTRVEEKLFF
13,TRBJ2-1,TRBV2,CAGQERSYNEQFF
12,TRBJ1-1,TRBV5-1,CASSQTGTEAFF
13,TRBJ1-2,TRBV29-1,CSAERGSDYGYTF
16,TRBJ1-6,TRBV28,CASRSPFSSYNSPLHF
19,TRBJ2-3,TRBV15,CATSREGRTGATWTDTQYF
13,TRBJ1-1,TRBV12-3/TRBV12-4,CASSLTANTEAFF
16,TRBJ2-3,TRBV6-1,CASSDQPGQGPDTQYF
15,TRBJ2-2,TRBV27,CASRETGGWTGELFF
14,TRBJ2-1,TRBV6-4,CASSDDTGSAEQFF
14,TRBJ2-1,TRBV6-5,CASSYGESYNEQFF
15,TRBJ1-4,TRBV7-9,CASSPGTLLGEKLFF
16,TRBJ2-1,TRBV7-3,CASSFGLGGLNNEQFF
13,TRBJ2-1,TRBV20-1,CSALEEGWGEQFF
13,TRBJ2-7,TRBV19,CASSITGGYEQYF
14,TRBJ2-1,TRBV6-5,CASSWGRGGDEQFF
16,TRBJ2-7,TRBV20-1,CSAGGLAEPDVYEQYF
19,TRBJ2-6,TRBV9,CASTPGWDSQFSGANVLTF
16,TRBJ2-3,TRBV14,CASSQDPYDSTDTQYF
13,TRBJ2-7,TRBV6-2/TRBV6-3,CASSSDYSYEQYF
14,TRBJ1-5,TRBV6-5,CASSQTGGKGPQHF
14,TRBJ2-7,TRBV28,CASSLRGPSYEQYF
12,TRBJ2-1,TRBV7-2,CASNLGDNEQFF
16,TRBJ2-1,TRBV10-3,CASARAAGEPYNEQFF
11,TRBJ1-1,TRBV5-1,CASRGDTEAFF
15,TRBJ2-7,TRBV7-9,CASSPRQTTTYEQYF
15,TRBJ1-1,TRBV19,CASSPGPEMNTEAFF
13,TRBJ1-1,TRBV27,CASSPRPSTEAFF
13,TRBJ2-7,TRBV30,CAWASTDSYEQYF
15,TRBJ2-2,TRBV6-1,CASTKVSEGTGELFF
13,TRBJ2-1,TRBV29-1,CSASTSSYNEQFF
12,TRBJ1-1,TRBV7-9,CASSLDGAEAFF
18,TRBJ2-5,TRBV13,CASTPSKLTSGEQETQYF
16,TRBJ1-5,TRBV6-2/TRBV6-3,CASSPGRLYSNQPQHF
12,TRBJ2-5,TRBV5-8,CASSLRGETQYF